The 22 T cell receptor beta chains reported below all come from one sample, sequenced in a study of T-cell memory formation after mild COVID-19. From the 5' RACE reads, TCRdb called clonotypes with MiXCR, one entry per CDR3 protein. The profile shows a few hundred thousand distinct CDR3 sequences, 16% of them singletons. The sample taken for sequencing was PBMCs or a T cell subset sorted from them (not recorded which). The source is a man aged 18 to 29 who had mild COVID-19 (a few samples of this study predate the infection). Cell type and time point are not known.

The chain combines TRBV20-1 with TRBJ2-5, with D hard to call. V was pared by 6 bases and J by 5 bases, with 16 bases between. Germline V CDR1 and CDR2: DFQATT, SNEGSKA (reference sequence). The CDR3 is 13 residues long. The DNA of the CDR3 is TGCAGTGCCCCCCTTAACCAAGGCGAGACCCAGTACTTC. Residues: CSAPLNQGETQYF.

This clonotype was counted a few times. The CDR3 DNA is TGTGCCAGCAGCATTGCCGGGACAGGTTCTCCTTTCTACACCTTC. Its translation: CASSIAGTGSPFYTF. The chain recombines TRBV7-8 with TRBJ1-2, with 8 bases aligning to TRBD1. Trimming cost V 5 bases and J 10 bases; bases outside gene matches: 15. The CDR3 runs 15 residues. Germline-derived CDR1 and CDR2 are SGHVS and FQNEAQ.

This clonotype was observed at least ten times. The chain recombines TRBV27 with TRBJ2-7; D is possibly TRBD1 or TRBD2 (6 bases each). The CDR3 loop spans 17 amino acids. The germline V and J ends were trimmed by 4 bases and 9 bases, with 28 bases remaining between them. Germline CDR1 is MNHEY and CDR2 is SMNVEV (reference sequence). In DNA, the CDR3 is TGTGCCAGCAGTTCTTTGGTGGGGGGCTACCATACCACCCGGCAGTACTTC. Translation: CASSSLVGGYHTTRQYF.

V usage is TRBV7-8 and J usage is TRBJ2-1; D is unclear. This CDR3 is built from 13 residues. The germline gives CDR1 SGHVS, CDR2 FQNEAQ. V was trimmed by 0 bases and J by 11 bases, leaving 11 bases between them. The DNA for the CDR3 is TGTGCCAGCAGCTTAGCGATAGATCCAAAGCAGTTCTTC. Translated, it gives CASSLAIDPKQFF.

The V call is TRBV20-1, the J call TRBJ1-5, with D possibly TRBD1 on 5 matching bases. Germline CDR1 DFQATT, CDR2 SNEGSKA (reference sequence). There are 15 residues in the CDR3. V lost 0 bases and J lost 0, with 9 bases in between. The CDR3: CSARDQGYSNQPQHF. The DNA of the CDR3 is TGCAGTGCTAGAGATCAGGGATATAGCAATCAGCCCCAGCATTTT.

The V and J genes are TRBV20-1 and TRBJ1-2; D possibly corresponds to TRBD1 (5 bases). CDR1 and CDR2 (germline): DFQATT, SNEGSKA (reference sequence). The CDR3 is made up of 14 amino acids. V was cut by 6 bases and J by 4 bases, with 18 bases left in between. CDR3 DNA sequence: TGCAGTGCAAGCGGGACGACAGTGGGCTATGGCTACACCTTC. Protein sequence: CSASGTTVGYGYTF.

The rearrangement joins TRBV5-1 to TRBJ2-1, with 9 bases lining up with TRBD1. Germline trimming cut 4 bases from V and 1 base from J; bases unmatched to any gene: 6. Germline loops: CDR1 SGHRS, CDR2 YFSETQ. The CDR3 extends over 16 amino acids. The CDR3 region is CASSPDRGGSYNEQFF. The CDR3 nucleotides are TGCGCCAGCAGCCCGGACAGGGGTGGGTCCTACAATGAGCAGTTCTTC.

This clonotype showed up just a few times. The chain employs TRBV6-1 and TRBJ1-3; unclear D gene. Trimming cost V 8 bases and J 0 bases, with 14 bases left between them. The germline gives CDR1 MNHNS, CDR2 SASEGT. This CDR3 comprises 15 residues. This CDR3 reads CASAQVPASGNTIYF. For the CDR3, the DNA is TGTGCCAGCGCGCAGGTTCCAGCCTCTGGAAACACCATATATTTT.

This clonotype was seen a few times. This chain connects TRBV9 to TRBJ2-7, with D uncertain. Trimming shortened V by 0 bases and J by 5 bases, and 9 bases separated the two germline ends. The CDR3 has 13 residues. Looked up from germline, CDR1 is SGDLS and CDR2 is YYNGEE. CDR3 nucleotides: TGTGCCAGCAGCGTAGCCAGCCCCGACGAGCAGTACTTC. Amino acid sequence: CASSVASPDEQYF. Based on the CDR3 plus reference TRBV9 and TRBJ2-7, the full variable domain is DSGVTQTPKHLITATGQRVTLRCSPRSGDLSVYWYQQSLDQGLQFLIQYYNGEERAKGNILERFSAQQFPDLHSELNLSSLELGDSALYFCASSVASPDEQYFGPGTRLTVT.

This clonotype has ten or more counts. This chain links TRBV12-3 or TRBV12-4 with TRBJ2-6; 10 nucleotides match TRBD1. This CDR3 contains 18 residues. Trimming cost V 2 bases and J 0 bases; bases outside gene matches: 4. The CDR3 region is CASSLTGTGASGANVLTF. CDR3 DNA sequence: TGTGCCAGCAGTTTAACCGGGACAGGGGCCTCTGGGGCCAACGTCCTGACTTTC.

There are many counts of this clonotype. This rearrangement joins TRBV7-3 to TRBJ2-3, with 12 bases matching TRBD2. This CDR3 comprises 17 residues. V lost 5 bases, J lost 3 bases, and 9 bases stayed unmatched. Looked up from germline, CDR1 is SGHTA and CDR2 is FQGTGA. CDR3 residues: CASSPRLAGDRTDTQYF. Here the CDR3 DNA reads TGTGCCAGCAGCCCGCGACTAGCGGGGGATCGGACAGATACGCAGTATTTT.

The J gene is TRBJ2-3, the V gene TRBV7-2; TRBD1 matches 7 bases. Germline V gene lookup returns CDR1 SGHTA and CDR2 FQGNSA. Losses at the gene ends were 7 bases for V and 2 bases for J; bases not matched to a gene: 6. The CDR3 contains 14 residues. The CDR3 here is CASTKGQYTDTQYF. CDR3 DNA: TGTGCCAGCACCAAGGGACAGTACACAGATACGCAGTATTTT.

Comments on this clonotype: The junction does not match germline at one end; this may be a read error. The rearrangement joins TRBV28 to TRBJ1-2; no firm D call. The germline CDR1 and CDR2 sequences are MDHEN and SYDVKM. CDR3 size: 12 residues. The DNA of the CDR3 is TGTGCCAGAAGTTTAGAAGATTATGGCTACACCTTC. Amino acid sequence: CARSLEDYGYTF.

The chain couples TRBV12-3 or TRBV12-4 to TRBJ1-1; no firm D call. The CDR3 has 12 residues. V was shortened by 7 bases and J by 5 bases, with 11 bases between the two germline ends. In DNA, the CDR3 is TGTGCCAGCACCCCTGGAGGGACTGAAGCTTTCTTT. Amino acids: CASTPGGTEAFF.

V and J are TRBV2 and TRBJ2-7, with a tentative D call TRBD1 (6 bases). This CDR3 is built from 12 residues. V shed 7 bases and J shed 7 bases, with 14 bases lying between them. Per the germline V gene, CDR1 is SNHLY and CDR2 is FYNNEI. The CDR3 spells CASNTGMGEQYF. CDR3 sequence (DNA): TGTGCCAGCAACACAGGGATGGGGGAGCAGTACTTC. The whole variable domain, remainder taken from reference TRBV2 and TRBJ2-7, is EPEVTQTPSHQVTQMGQEVILRCVPISNHLYFYWYRQILGQKVEFLVSFYNNEISEKSEIFDDQFSVERPDGSNFTLKIRSTKLEDSAMYFCASNTGMGEQYFGPGTRLTVT.

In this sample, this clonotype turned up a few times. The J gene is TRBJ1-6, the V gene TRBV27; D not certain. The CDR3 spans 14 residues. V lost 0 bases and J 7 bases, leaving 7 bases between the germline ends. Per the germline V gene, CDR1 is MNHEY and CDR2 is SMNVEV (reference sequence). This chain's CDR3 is CASSLSGGNSPLHF. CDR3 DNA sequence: TGTGCCAGCAGTTTATCTGGCGGGAATTCACCCCTCCACTTT.

The CDR3 region has the DNA TGCGCCAGCAGCTTGGTGGCAGGATCTAATGAGCAGTTCTTC. This sequence encodes CASSLVAGSNEQFF. This rearrangement joins TRBV5-1 to TRBJ2-1; D gene uncertain. CDR3 length equals 14 residues. Germline lookup yields CDR1 SGHRS and CDR2 YFSETQ. Trimming removed 0 bases at V and 7 bases at J, with 11 bases between.

CDR3 nucleotides: TGCGCCAGCAGCCAGCCCCTAAAGACTGGAAACACCATATATTTT. Translated: CASSQPLKTGNTIYF. This chain connects TRBV4-1 to TRBJ1-3, with D uncertain. The CDR3 has 15 residues. The germline V gene encodes CDR1 MGHRA and CDR2 YSYEKL. Trimming stripped 3 bases from V and 2 bases from J, with 11 bases between.

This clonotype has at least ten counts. The CDR3 here is CASSPGQGLTGELFF. The CDR3 nucleotides are TGTGCCAGCAGCCCGGGACAGGGTCTTACCGGGGAGCTGTTTTTT. V and J are TRBV7-9 and TRBJ2-2, with 9 bases that match TRBD1. Germline CDR1 reads SEHNR; CDR2 reads FQNEAQ (reference sequence). V was pared by 5 bases and J by 5 bases, with 6 bases of the junction left unmatched. The CDR3 length is 15 residues. The entire variable domain, with the rest obtained from reference TRBV7-9 and TRBJ2-2, is as follows: DTGVSQNPRHKITKRGQNVTFRCDPISEHNRLYWYRQTLGQGPEFLTYFQNEAQLEKSRLLSDRFSAERPKGSFSTLEIQRTEQGDSAMYLCASSPGQGLTGELFFGEGSRLTVL.

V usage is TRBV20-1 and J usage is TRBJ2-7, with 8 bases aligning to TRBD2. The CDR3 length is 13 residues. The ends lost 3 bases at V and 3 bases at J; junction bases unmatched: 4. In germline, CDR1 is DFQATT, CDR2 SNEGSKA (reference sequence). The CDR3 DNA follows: TGCAGTGCTAGTGCGGGGGGACTCTACGAGCAGTACTTC. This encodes CSASAGGLYEQYF.

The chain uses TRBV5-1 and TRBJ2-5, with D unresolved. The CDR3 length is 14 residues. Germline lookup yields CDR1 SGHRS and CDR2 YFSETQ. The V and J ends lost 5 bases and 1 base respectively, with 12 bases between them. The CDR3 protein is CASRLEVLQETQYF. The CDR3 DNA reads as TGCGCCAGCAGGCTGGAAGTACTCCAAGAGACCCAGTACTTC.

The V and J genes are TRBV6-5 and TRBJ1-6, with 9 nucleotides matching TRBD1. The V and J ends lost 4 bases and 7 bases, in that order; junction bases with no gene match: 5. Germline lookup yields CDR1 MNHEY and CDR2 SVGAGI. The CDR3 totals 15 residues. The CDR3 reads CASSLQGARNSPLHF. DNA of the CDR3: TGTGCCAGCAGTTTACAGGGGGCGCGCAATTCACCCCTCCACTTT.